Listed below are T cell receptor beta chains from one sample, sequenced in a study of T-cell reconstitution after alpha-beta-depleted transplantation in children. TCRdb independently ran MiXCR on the PCR reads; one entry per CDR3 protein. The data show about 870,000 distinct CDR3 sequences, roughly 15% seen once. The material was PBMCs, mostly from graft donor cells, obtained 360 days after TCRalphabeta/CD19-depleted stem cell transplant. These receptors all come from a male patient between 10 and 17 years old who had a stem cell transplant for acute lymphoblastic leukemia, so the T cells may come from the graft donor. Both conserved end residues are part of each CDR3. The order of the fields is D gene, clone size, J gene, V gene, CDR3 DNA, CDR3 protein. A D gene is named only where the DNA matches it firmly. Only part of the rows carry a size: once, few, many, or a class if the clone is expanded.

TRBD2	-	TRBJ2-1	TRBV7-6	TGTGCCAGCAGCTCCAAGGGGGGACTAGCGGGAATGGGGGGATACAATGAGCAGTTCTTC	CASSSKGGLAGMGGYNEQFF
-	few	TRBJ1-5	TRBV7-2	TGTGCCAGCAGCTTATACCAGCCCGATCAGCCCCAGCATTTT	CASSLYQPDQPQHF
-	-	TRBJ2-7	TRBV5-1	TGCGCCAGCAATAGGCTCGACTCGGCTTACGAGCAGTACTTC	CASNRLDSAYEQYF
TRBD1	-	TRBJ1-2	TRBV29-1	TGCAGCGTCTTGGACAGGGCTAACTATGGCTACACCTTC	CSVLDRANYGYTF
TRBD2	few	TRBJ2-1	TRBV7-9	TGTGCCAGCAGCCGACCGGGACTAGCGGGATGGGGTGAGCAGTTCTTC	CASSRPGLAGWGEQFF
TRBD1	many	TRBJ2-7	TRBV5-1	TGCGCCAGCAGCCTGGATGCACAGGGGGCGCTCTCCGAGCAGTACTTC	CASSLDAQGALSEQYF
TRBD1	-	TRBJ2-7	TRBV27	TGTGCCAGCAGTTTGCGTGACAGGGCTCCCGAGCAGTACTTC	CASSLRDRAPEQYF
TRBD1	-	TRBJ1-3	TRBV5-1	TGCGCCAGCAGCTTGGGGGACAGACTCTCTGGAAACACCATATATTTT	CASSLGDRLSGNTIYF
TRBD1	-	TRBJ2-7	TRBV18	TGTGCCAGCTCACCACGCACAGGGGCAGACTACGAGCAGTACTTC	CASSPRTGADYEQYF
TRBD2	-	TRBJ2-5	TRBV3-1	TGTGCCAGCAGCCAAGAGGGACTAGCGGGAGTCGGGGAGACCCAGTACTTC	CASSQEGLAGVGETQYF
-	-	TRBJ2-7	TRBV7-2	TGTGCCAGCAGCTCCCGGACTGGAGGGTCCTACGAGCAGTACTTC	CASSSRTGGSYEQYF
-	many	TRBJ2-1	TRBV27	TGTGCCAGCAACCTCGGGGGAGCCTACAATGAGCAGTTCTTC	CASNLGGAYNEQFF
-	-	TRBJ1-5	TRBV5-1	TGCGCCAGCAGCTTGGACGCGGCCGCCTATCAGCCCCAGCATTTT	CASSLDAAAYQPQHF
TRBD2	many	TRBJ2-1	TRBV4-1	TGCGCCAGCGGGGAGCGGGACTACAATGAGCAGTTCTTC	CASGERDYNEQFF
TRBD2	few	TRBJ2-1	TRBV13	TGTGCCAGCAGCTTCGCGGGGGGGAATGAGCAGTTCTTC	CASSFAGGNEQFF
-	-	TRBJ2-1	TRBV7-3	TGTGCCAGCAGCTTAATGCCGAATGCAAATGAGCAGTTCTTC	CASSLMPNANEQFF
-	-	TRBJ2-4	TRBV21-1	TGTGCCAGCAGCAAAGGACAGGGGGCTACGACTTTTGACAAAAACATTCAGTACTTC	CASSKGQGATTFDKNIQYF
TRBD2	many	TRBJ2-5	TRBV20-1	TGCAGTGCTAGTAGGCTAGCGGGAGTTGAGACCCAGTACTTC	CSASRLAGVETQYF
TRBD2	many	TRBJ2-5	TRBV10-2	TGCGCCATTGCGGCGGGAGGGAAAGAGACCCAGTACTTC	CAIAAGGKETQYF
-	-	TRBJ2-2	TRBV6-1	TGTGCCAGCAGTCGCCCGACAGGCGACACCGGGGAGCTGTTTTTT	CASSRPTGDTGELFF
-	-	TRBJ2-7	TRBV7-9	TGTGCCAGCAGCCCCGACAGGCCCTCCTACGAGCAGTACTTC	CASSPDRPSYEQYF
-	few	TRBJ2-1	TRBV5-1	TGCGCCAGCAGCTTGGGCCGGGCCCTAGGCGGGATATGGGATGAGCAGTTCTTC	CASSLGRALGGIWDEQFF
-	few	TRBJ2-1	TRBV20-1	TGCAGTGCTAGAACCAACGAGCGGTGGGTCAGCGATGAGCAGTTCTTC	CSARTNERWVSDEQFF
-	few	TRBJ2-3	TRBV7-9	TGTGCCAGCAGGGGGACGGATGAGGCTATTACAGATACGCAGTATTTT	CASRGTDEAITDTQYF
-	many	TRBJ1-1	TRBV5-6	TGTGCCAGCAGCAGATTTAACCGCAGGGTGAACACTGAAGCTTTCTTT	CASSRFNRRVNTEAFF
-	-	TRBJ2-3	TRBV12-5	TGTGCTAGTGGTGCTGGGGTGCGCGGCACAGATACGCAGTATTTT	CASGAGVRGTDTQYF
-	-	TRBJ2-2	TRBV4-1	TGCGCCAGCAGCCAGCCACCTCGGGGCACCGGGGAGCTGTTTTTT	CASSQPPRGTGELFF
-	many	TRBJ2-7	TRBV29-1	TGCAGCGTTCCCGGGGCTAGCTCCTACGAGCAGTACTTC	CSVPGASSYEQYF
-	-	TRBJ1-5	TRBV20-1	TGCAGTGCTAAAGATACACCTAATCAGCCCCAGCATTTT	CSAKDTPNQPQHF
TRBD2	few	TRBJ2-1	TRBV9	TGTGCCAGCAGCGCTCCGGGACTAGCGACCCCCCATGAGCAGTTCTTC	CASSAPGLATPHEQFF
-	-	TRBJ1-1	TRBV7-2	TGTGCCAGCAGCTTAGCCGGTATCGGTGCAGGACCGGGGACTGAAGCTTTCTTT	CASSLAGIGAGPGTEAFF
TRBD1	few	TRBJ2-1	TRBV27	TGTGCCAGCAGTTTGTTCCGGGGCAGGGGGCTTGGTGAGCAGTTCTTC	CASSLFRGRGLGEQFF
TRBD1	-	TRBJ2-4	TRBV12-3/TRBV12-4	TGTGCCAGCAGTCCCGGGACAGGGAAAGCCAAAAACATTCAGTACTTC	CASSPGTGKAKNIQYF
-	-	TRBJ2-1	TRBV5-1	TGCGCCAGCAGCTTCGGGACCGCCCCGTACAATGAGCAGTTCTTC	CASSFGTAPYNEQFF
TRBD2	few	TRBJ2-1	TRBV6-5	TGTGCCAGCAGTCCTCCTCTAACTAGCGGGAGGGGCGATGAGCAGTTCTTC	CASSPPLTSGRGDEQFF
-	few	TRBJ1-4	TRBV29-1	TGCAGCGTTGGCCCGGGAGGAAATGAAAAACTGTTTTTT	CSVGPGGNEKLFF
-	-	TRBJ2-7	TRBV4-1	TGCGCCAGCAGCCAAGTCCGACGGGCGCGAGACTACGAGCAGTACTTC	CASSQVRRARDYEQYF